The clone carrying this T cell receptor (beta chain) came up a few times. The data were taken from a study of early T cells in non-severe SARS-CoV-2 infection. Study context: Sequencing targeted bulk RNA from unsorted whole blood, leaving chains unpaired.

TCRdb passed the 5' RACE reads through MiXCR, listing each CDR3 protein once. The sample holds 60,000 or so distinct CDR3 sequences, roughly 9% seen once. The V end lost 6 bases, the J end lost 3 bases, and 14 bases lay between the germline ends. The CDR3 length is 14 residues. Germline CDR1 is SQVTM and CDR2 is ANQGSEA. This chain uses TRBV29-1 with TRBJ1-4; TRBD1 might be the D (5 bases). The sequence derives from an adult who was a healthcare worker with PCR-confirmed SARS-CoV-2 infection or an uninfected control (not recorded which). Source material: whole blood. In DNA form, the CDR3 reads TGCAGCGTCGAATTCCTGGGGGCTAATGAAAAACTGTTTTTT. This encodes CSVEFLGANEKLFF.